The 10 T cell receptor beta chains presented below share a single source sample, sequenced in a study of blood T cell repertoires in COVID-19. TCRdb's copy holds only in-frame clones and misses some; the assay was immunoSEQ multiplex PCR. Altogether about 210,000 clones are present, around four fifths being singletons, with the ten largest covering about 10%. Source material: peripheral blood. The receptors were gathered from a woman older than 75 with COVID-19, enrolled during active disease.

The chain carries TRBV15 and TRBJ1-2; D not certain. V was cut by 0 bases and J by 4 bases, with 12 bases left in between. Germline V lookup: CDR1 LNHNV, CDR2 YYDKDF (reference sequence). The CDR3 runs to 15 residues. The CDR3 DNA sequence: TGTGCCACCAGCAGAGAGGGCAACCGATTCTATGGCTACACCTTC. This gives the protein CATSREGNRFYGYTF.

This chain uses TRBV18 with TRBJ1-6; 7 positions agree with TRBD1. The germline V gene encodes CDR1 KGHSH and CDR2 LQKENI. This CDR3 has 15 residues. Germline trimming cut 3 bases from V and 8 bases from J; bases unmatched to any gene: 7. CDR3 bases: TGTGCCAGCTCACCGGTTTTGGGACAGTATTCACCCCTCCACTTT. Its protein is CASSPVLGQYSPLHF.

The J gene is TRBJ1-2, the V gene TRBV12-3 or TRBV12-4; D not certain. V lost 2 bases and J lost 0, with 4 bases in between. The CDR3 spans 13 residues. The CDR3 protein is CASSLRANYGYTF. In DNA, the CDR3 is TGTGCCAGCAGTTTACGTGCTAACTATGGCTACACCTTC.

The CDR3 sequence: CASSDTGFGNSPLHF. The CDR3 nucleotides read TGTGCCAGCAGTGATACAGGGTTCGGAAATTCACCCCTCCACTTT. The chain combines TRBV2 with TRBJ1-6; D perhaps matches TRBD1 (6 bases). The length of the CDR3 is 15 residues. Germline V gene data show CDR1 as SNHLY and CDR2 as FYNNEI. V was pared by 3 bases and J by 7 bases, with 13 bases between.

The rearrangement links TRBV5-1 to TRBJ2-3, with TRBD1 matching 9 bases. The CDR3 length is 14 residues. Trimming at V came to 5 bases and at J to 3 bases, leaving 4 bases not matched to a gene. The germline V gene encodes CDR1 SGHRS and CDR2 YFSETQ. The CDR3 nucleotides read TGCGCCAGCAGGGGGGGACAGGGAACAGATACGCAGTATTTT. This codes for CASRGGQGTDTQYF.

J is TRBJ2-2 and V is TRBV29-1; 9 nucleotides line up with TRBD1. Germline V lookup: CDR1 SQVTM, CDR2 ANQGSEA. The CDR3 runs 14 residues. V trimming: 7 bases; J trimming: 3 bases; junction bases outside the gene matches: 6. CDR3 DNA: TGCAGCGCCCAGGGACAGGGCGACACCGGGGAGCTGTTTTTT. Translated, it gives CSAQGQGDTGELFF.

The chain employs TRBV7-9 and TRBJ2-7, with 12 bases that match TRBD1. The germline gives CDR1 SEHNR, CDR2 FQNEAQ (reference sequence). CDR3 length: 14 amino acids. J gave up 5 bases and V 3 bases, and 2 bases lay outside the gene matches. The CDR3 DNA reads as TGTGCCAGCAGCTTGGGACAGGGGGCCAACGAGCAGTACGTC. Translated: CASSLGQGANEQYV.

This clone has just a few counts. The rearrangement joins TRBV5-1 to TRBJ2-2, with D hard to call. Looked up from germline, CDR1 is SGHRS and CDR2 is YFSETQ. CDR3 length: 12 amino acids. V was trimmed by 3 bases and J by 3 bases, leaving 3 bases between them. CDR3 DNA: TGCGCCAGCAGCTCCGACACCGGGGAGCTGTTTTTT. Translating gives CASSSDTGELFF.

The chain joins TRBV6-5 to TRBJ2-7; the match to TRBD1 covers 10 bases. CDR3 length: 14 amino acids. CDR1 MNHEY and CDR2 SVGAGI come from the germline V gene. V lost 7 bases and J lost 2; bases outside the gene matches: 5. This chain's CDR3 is CASKAGTGAYEQYF. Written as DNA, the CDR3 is TGTGCCAGCAAGGCCGGGACAGGGGCCTACGAGCAGTACTTC.

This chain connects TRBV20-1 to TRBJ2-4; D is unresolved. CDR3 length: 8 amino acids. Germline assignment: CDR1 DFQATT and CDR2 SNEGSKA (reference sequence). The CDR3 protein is CSADGEYF. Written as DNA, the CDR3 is TGCAGCGCCGATGGAGAGTACTTC.